This T cell receptor beta chain was retrieved from a study of cytomegalovirus exposure and HLA in healthy donors (dated by TCRdb to between 2016 and 2019). General notes on the study: In an earlier analysis of around 540 of the donors, about 270 Gb of sequence data and 100 million or so unique TCR beta sequences from 150 million to 200 million T cells were reported. An earlier analysis of several hundred of the donors used high-throughput TCR beta sequencing to judge whether each TCR beta V gene segment behaved as functional or pseudogenic. On average, roughly 240,000 unique TCR beta nucleotide sequences were sequenced per donor among a few hundred genotyped donors of the cohort, with 15% to 20% of those sequences being non-productive. Among the roughly 400 genotyped donors, about 83% belonged to the genetic ancestry cluster associated with self-reported Caucasian donors. Roughly five DR-DQ haplotypes were handled as single units for association and clustering, since linkage in the cohort was strong. Typing coverage varied by locus: roughly 629-630 donors for A, B, C, DRB1 and DQB1; more than 500 for DQA1; more than 600 for DPA1; under 490 for DPB1. The study was designed to test whether signatures of past pathogen exposure could be identified by cataloging public T cell receptors. Rather than drawing on any new phenotypic data, the later analysis identified candidate immune exposures from TCR beta sequences and the way those sequences occurred across donors. A later analysis re-examined previously published TCR beta repertoires from about 700 donors and added high-resolution HLA genotyping to investigate patterns of TCR occurrence. The study used immunosequencing to profile the T cell repertoires of around 600 subjects and linked those repertoires to cytomegalovirus serostatus. A later genetic analysis took genome-wide SNP genotypes for about three fifths of the roughly 700 donors and used that subset as a discovery cohort. Roughly 310 gigabases of sequencing data and some 85 million unique TCR sequences were included in an early release covering roughly 600 HLA-typed donors. To predict cytomegalovirus infection status, the study combined high-throughput TCR immunosequencing, statistical association of individual TCRs with disease status, and machine learning. Alongside the repertoire data, information on donor age, sex, ethnicity and CMV serostatus was compiled. HLA typing included class I and class II loci at four-digit resolution. Besides the first cohort of hundreds of subjects, a separate validation cohort made up of over 100 different subjects was used. All discovery cohort repertoires had been generated using a single sequencing platform.

A word on this clone: Its antigen is unknown. Base quality data are lacking; no much larger clone is found one base away.

The cohort consisted of 600 to 750 healthy bone marrow donors. All cohort members were sampled while nominally healthy, although unrecorded immune exposures were likely present. The donor was CMV seronegative and was included in the group of under 450 seronegative cohort members. Each donor provided a peripheral blood sample, and peripheral blood mononuclear cells were used for TCR beta sequencing. The Qiagen DNeasy Blood Extraction Kit was used to extract genomic DNA from the blood cell samples. V is cut back by 8 bases and J by 5 bases, with 9 bases in the junction unmatched. CDR1 LNHNV and CDR2 YYDKDF were looked up in the germline V gene (reference sequence). The CDR3, from cysteine to phenylalanine, totals 15 residues. Solely the CDR3 DNA is kept, with 45 bases framed from the first base. Preparation of the library involved the immunoSEQ multiplex PCR assay. The multiplex PCR relied on a mix of 60 forward primers for TCR Vbeta segments and 13 reverse primers for TCR Jbeta segments. A multiplex PCR assay on genomic DNA amplified the CDR3 region of rearranged TCR beta genes. The Illumina HiSeq System was used to sequence the amplified TCR beta libraries as 87-base-pair reads. Under the source paper's analysis protocol: In a later analysis, tens of millions of unique TCR beta chains were counted across the approximately 640 repertoires, and roughly 10 million of these chains were shared by at least two donors. A nearest-neighbor algorithm error-corrected the raw reads and collapsed the reads into unique sequences, merging closely related sequences to remove PCR and sequencing errors. CDR3 sequences were aligned to IMGT reference sequences to assign V, D and J gene segments. For a sequence to be retained, at least a six-nucleotide match to both a V gene segment and a J gene segment was required. Rearrangements were called productive when the CDR3 lacked stop codons and stayed in frame with V and J; all others were non-productive. CDR3 was defined according to IMGT convention as the region running from the second conserved V-encoded cysteine to the conserved J-encoded phenylalanine. Sequences without an unambiguous match to a single V gene segment were excluded from the earlier analysis of 587 of the donors. An earlier analysis of roughly 590 of the donors called V segments functional above 56.7% productive rearrangements and segregating when the between-donor standard deviation exceeded 5%. A statistical classification framework was built to diagnose cytomegalovirus status from the catalog of TCR beta chain sequences. In a later analysis, TCR nucleotide sequences were compared against IMGT/GENE-DB human TR gene sequences so that V and J genes could be assigned. A later analysis assigned CDR3 sequences and most-parsimonious VDJ recombination scenarios with the TCRdist pipeline. A later analysis defined each TCR beta chain by its CDR3 amino acid sequence plus V-gene family, and excluded reads lacking a unique V-gene family. As a way to deal with suspected cross-contamination and a sequencing artifact, a later analysis dropped roughly 600 nucleotide sequences that were highly shared and had low generation probability. For each public chain, a later analysis derived a clonal expansion index from normalized ranks of inferred template counts within each repertoire. In a later analysis, generation probabilities were computed using a VDJ recombination model fitted to out-of-frame rearrangements, and the results were checked against IGoR. In a later analysis, hypergeometric tests were used to score TCR-TCR, TCR-HLA and TCR-CMV co-occurrence, with a repertoire-size bias correction applied to TCR pairs. In a later analysis, false discovery rates were estimated by permuting HLA or CMV assignments 20 times. In a later analysis, co-occurring TCRs were grouped using DBSCAN, and TCRdist sequence similarity was added for clustering within HLA-allele-positive subsets. Repertoires with fewer than 30,000 or more than 120,000 public chains, plus five repertoires with anomalous nucleotide sharing, were excluded from co-occurrence clustering. TCRdb mirrors the immuneACCESS table, restricted to in-frame sequences. Some clones are absent from its copies; in checked studies, under half trace to an unresolved V gene, and the reason for the others is unknown. V, J and clone size were drawn from that table, and D and trimming were deduced from the DNA. This sample holds fewer than 95,000 clones; 80% were observed only once. In total, the top ten clones hold roughly 2% of the sample.

The study at large found these results: A later analysis found that most CMV-associated TCR beta chains appeared HLA-restricted, with HLA associations seemingly driven largely by CMV exposure. Because HLA typing was missing for some donors at each locus, association tests included only the typed subset. In a later genetic analysis, a missense DCLRE1C variant was associated with V-gene and J-gene trimming of TCR beta chains, and the association was replicated in an independent cohort. A later analysis reported that several top co-occurrence clusters appeared linked to parvovirus B19, influenza, CMV and Epstein-Barr virus. Because the 87-base-pair reads could not distinguish some IMGT-functional V segments, including TRBV6-2 and TRBV6-3, those segments were excluded. The study listed around 160 TCR beta chains as associated with cytomegalovirus. At a false discovery rate of 0.05, a later analysis linked under 20,000 TCR beta sequences to specific HLA alleles. The authors suggested that the approach could potentially be generalized to other disease states and immunological phenotypes. A group of highly shared sequence variants was considered likely to be a technical artifact of the sequencing pipeline. For the cohort, immune exposure information was limited to CMV serostatus. Because counts were too low, about 18 rarely observed V segments, including chromosome 9 orphons, were left out of the earlier analysis of some 640 of the donors. Compared with the roughly 700-donor mean, donors in an Asian-associated ancestry cluster had fewer N-insertions in productive TCRs, according to a later genetic analysis. While some public TCRs were present in many individuals, most TCR sequences turned up only very rarely across donors. According to a later analysis, TCR association rates differed among HLA loci, with DRB1 alleles showing the most associated TCRs and HLA-C alleles showing the fewest. Correlated functional status among segregating V segments might reflect linkage disequilibrium, but an unknown experimental factor could not be ruled out. In an earlier analysis of 587 of the donors, most TCR beta V segments appeared in productive rearrangements about 90% or about 30% of the time, broadly matching IMGT annotations. A further reported finding was that TCR beta sequences accurately predicted the HLA-A and HLA-B alleles for most subjects in the first cohort. Presence/absence analyses assumed roughly uniform sequencing depth across donors, an assumption that may not hold. Three of the identified cytomegalovirus-associated TCR beta chains were confirmed in vitro to be specific for cytomegalovirus antigens. The classifier was reported to diagnose cytomegalovirus status with high specificity and sensitivity in both the original cohort and the validation cohort. A later analysis found that HLA-associated TCR beta chains were more clonally expanded and had lower generation probabilities than equally common non-associated chains. The cohort was sequenced for TCR beta chains only, and without alpha or paired-chain data the features that could be detected were limited. Assigning TCR associations to individual alleles was difficult when HLA alleles, especially DR and DQ, strongly co-occurred.

The clonotype was recovered from a man between 18 and 35 years old in good health and CMV-seronegative. Here the chain combines TRBV15 and TRBJ1-4; the central 9 bases match TRBD1. Material: PBMCs. For the CDR3, the sequence is CATYRGQGANEKLFF. The nucleotides read TGTGCCACCTACAGGGGGCAAGGGGCCAATGAAAAACTGTTTTTT. Here the CDR3 is joined to the reference TRBV15 and TRBJ1-4 genes, and the full variable domain is: DAMVIQNPRYQVTQFGKPVTLSCSQTLNHNVMYWYQQKSSQAPKLLFHYYDKDFNNEADTPDNFQSRRPNTSFCFLDIRSPGLGDTAMYLCATYRGQGANEKLFFGSGTQLSVL.